This TCR beta chain was captured in a study of identical twins. This clonotype was picked up many times. TCRdb re-called the 5' RACE reads with MiXCR, one entry per CDR3 protein. Of a few hundred thousand distinct CDR3 sequences listed, nearly 9.5% are singletons. The ends lost 4 bases at V and 10 bases at J; junction bases unmatched: 11. Germline assignment: CDR1 SEHNR and CDR2 FQNEAQ (reference sequence). This CDR3 region has 14 residues. The same data also went into a second study, on yellow fever vaccine responses in identical twins.

This receptor was taken from a woman aged 18-29 years in good health. V and J are TRBV7-9 and TRBJ2-5; TRBD1 matches 8 bases. Material for sequencing was CD8+ T cells sorted from blood. In DNA, the CDR3 is TGTGCCAGCAGCTCACTCAGGGGGCCCTCAGGCCAGTACTTC. It specifies CASSSLRGPSGQYF. Full variable domain (missing parts from reference TRBV7-9 and TRBJ2-5): DTGVSQNPRHKITKRGQNVTFRCDPISEHNRLYWYRQTLGQGPEFLTYFQNEAQLEKSRLLSDRFSAERPKGSFSTLEIQRTEQGDSAMYLCASSSLRGPSGQYFGPGTRLLVL.